This T cell receptor beta chain was sequenced for a study of CD8 T cells in ankylosing spondylitis. Findings and limits, study-wide: In ankylosing spondylitis blood, a motif of about eight highly homologous TCR beta variants appeared characteristic. As for the disease-linked clones, they showed a CD8+ phenotype and occurred at relatively low frequencies in peripheral blood.

V was clipped by 6 bases and J by 6 bases; unmatched bases: 10. CDR1 and CDR2 from the germline V gene are SNHLY and FYNNEI. This CDR3 spans 16 amino acids. This clonotype was counted only a few times. No antigen is known for it. Molecular-barcoded quantitative 5'-RACE produced these TCR beta libraries. TCRdb fed the 5' RACE reads into MiXCR, producing one record per CDR3 protein. This repertoire shows a few hundred thousand distinct CDR3 sequences, more than 20% found once; its top ten account for approximately 3.7%. Material for sequencing was blood, either unsorted or a sorted T cell fraction (not recorded which). The TCR was taken from a female donor with ankylosing spondylitis or in good health (not recorded which). The chain links TRBV2 to TRBJ2-1; the match to TRBD2 covers 11 bases. The CDR3 coding sequence is TGTGCCAGCAGGGCCGGTCCTAGCGGGAGGTTCAATGAGCAGTTCTTC. This gives the protein CASRAGPSGRFNEQFF.